This is a list of T cell receptor beta chains from one sample in a study of OX40 agonist ivuxolimab in advanced cancers. Method: immunoSEQ multiplex PCR; TCRdb's copy keeps in-frame clones and lacks some. The sample shows about 35,000 clones, around four fifths of them seen only once. Source: CD4+ or CD8+ T cells sorted from blood, taken in a trial of the OX40 agonist ivuxolimab. Source of these receptors: an adult with an advanced solid tumor such as melanoma, head and neck, liver or kidney cancer. Each CDR3 is given with its conserved first and last residue. D genes are given only for firm matches. A row's size may be missing; if present it is once, few, many or a size class.

TRBD1,TRBV5-5,NA,TRBJ2-1,TGTGCCAGCAGCCCCACCGGGACAGGGGGTGATGAGCAGTTCTTC,CASSPTGTGGDEQFF
TRBD1,TRBV5-1,NA,TRBJ2-3,TGCGCCAGCAGCTTCTACTGGGACAGGGCGCGGGGAGATACGCAGTATTTT,CASSFYWDRARGDTQYF
TRBD2,TRBV18,NA,TRBJ2-5,TGTGCCAGCACGACGATGGGCGGGAGGGCCCAAGAGACCCAGTACTTC,CASTTMGGRAQETQYF
NA,TRBV9,NA,TRBJ2-1,TGTGCCAGCAGCGTAGAGGGCAGGGCGACGAATGAGCAGTTCTTC,CASSVEGRATNEQFF
TRBD1,TRBV7-9,NA,TRBJ2-4,TGTGCCAGCAGCGGGGGACAGGTCTCGAACATTCAGTACTTC,CASSGGQVSNIQYF
NA,TRBV7-9,NA,TRBJ2-2,TGTGCCAGCAGCTTAGACTCGAGCACCGGGGAGCTGTTTTTT,CASSLDSSTGELFF
NA,TRBV23-1,NA,TRBJ1-1,TGCGCCAGCAGTCAGTCCGTCTTAAACACTGAAGCTTTCTTT,CASSQSVLNTEAFF
NA,TRBV29-1,NA,TRBJ1-2,TGCAGCGTTGGGTCCAGAGTAGATGGCTACACCTTC,CSVGSRVDGYTF
TRBD1,TRBV4-1,NA,TRBJ2-2,TGCGCCAGCAGGAGGGACAGTAACACCGGGGAGCTGTTTTTT,CASRRDSNTGELFF
NA,TRBV11-3,NA,TRBJ2-4,TGTGCCAGCAGCCCACCGGGCAGTAACATTCAGTACTTC,CASSPPGSNIQYF
TRBD2,TRBV5-1,NA,TRBJ2-7,TGCGCCAGCAGCTTACTAGGGCCGACTAGCGGGGGATCCTACGAGCAGTACTTC,CASSLLGPTSGGSYEQYF
NA,TRBV5-4,NA,TRBJ2-7,TGTGCCAGCAGCGAGGAGGAGGGAAATATATACGAGCAGTACTTC,CASSEEEGNIYEQYF
NA,TRBV25-1,NA,TRBJ2-5,TGTGCCAGCCGCTCGGGGGGCCACCAAGAGACCCAGTACTTC,CASRSGGHQETQYF
TRBD2,TRBV10-3,NA,TRBJ2-7,TGTGCCAGCAGTGAAACTAGCGGGATCTCCTACGAGCAGTACTTC,CASSETSGISYEQYF
TRBD1,TRBV28,NA,TRBJ2-4,TGTGCCAGCAGCCCCGGGACAGGGCGAGGTTTACTAGCCAAAAACATTCAGTACTTC,CASSPGTGRGLLAKNIQYF
NA,TRBV6-5,once,TRBJ2-7,TGTGCCAGCAGTTCCGACATCCCACGGGCTTACGAGCAGTACTTC,CASSSDIPRAYEQYF
TRBD2,TRBV5-6,NA,TRBJ2-7,TGTGCCAGCAGCTTCTCCTCCGGACTAGCCAACGAGCAGTACTTC,CASSFSSGLANEQYF
NA,TRBV29-1,NA,TRBJ2-7,TGCAGCGTTGAACCTGAGGGGGAGCAGTACGAGCAGTACTTC,CSVEPEGEQYEQYF
NA,TRBV5-6,NA,TRBJ2-7,TGTGCCAGCAGCTATAAGCGAATTTATCAGTACTTC,CASSYKRIYQYF
NA,TRBV5-4,NA,TRBJ2-2,TGTGCCAGCAGCTTGTGGGGCAACACCGGGGAGCTGTTTTTT,CASSLWGNTGELFF
NA,TRBV21-1,NA,TRBJ1-6,TGTGCCAGCAGCAAACTCAAGGAGGTTTCCTATAATTCACCCCTCCACTTT,CASSKLKEVSYNSPLHF
NA,TRBV9,NA,TRBJ2-1,TGTGCCAGCAGCGTAGGTCTAGCACCAAACAATGAGCAGTTCTTC,CASSVGLAPNNEQFF
TRBD1,TRBV6-4,NA,TRBJ1-5,TGTGCCAGCAGTGGGATTATCCCGGGGACAGGACACAATCAGCCCCAGCATTTT,CASSGIIPGTGHNQPQHF
TRBD1,TRBV7-9,NA,TRBJ2-7,TGTGCCAGCAGCGAAACGACAGGGTTGGTCTACGAGCAGTACTTC,CASSETTGLVYEQYF
TRBD1,TRBV7-9,NA,TRBJ1-2,TGTGCCAGCAGCCGACAGGGGGGCTACACCTTC,CASSRQGGYTF